A selection of T cell receptor beta chains follows, all from one sample in a study of blood T cell repertoires in COVID-19. Method: immunoSEQ multiplex PCR; TCRdb's copy keeps in-frame clones and lacks some. This repertoire shows approximately 71,000 clones, roughly 78% found once; its top ten account for around 27%. The sequenced sample consisted of peripheral blood. The origin of the receptors is a man aged 55-75 years with active or convalescent COVID-19. Both conserved end residues are part of each CDR3. D genes are given only for firm matches. Size values are once, few and many counts, or a class for expanded clones, and some rows have none.

v_gene: TRBV4-1
abundance: .
d_gene: .
j_gene: TRBJ1-4
len: 16
CDR3aa: CASSQSWGLPNEKLFF
CDR3nt: TGCGCCAGCAGCCAATCGTGGGGGCTGCCCAATGAAAAACTGTTTTTT

v_gene: TRBV27
abundance: .
d_gene: .
j_gene: TRBJ2-7
len: 13
CDR3aa: CASSLGFSYEQYF
CDR3nt: TGTGCCAGCAGTTTGGGCTTCTCCTACGAGCAGTACTTC

v_gene: TRBV27
abundance: .
d_gene: .
j_gene: TRBJ1-6
len: 12
CDR3aa: CASSLEGSPLHF
CDR3nt: TGTGCCAGCAGTTTAGAGGGTTCACCCCTCCACTTT

v_gene: TRBV12-5
abundance: few
d_gene: .
j_gene: TRBJ1-1
len: 16
CDR3aa: CASGSYRDISNTEAFF
CDR3nt: TGTGCTAGTGGTTCCTACCGGGACATCAGTAACACTGAAGCTTTCTTT

v_gene: TRBV2
abundance: .
d_gene: .
j_gene: TRBJ2-3
len: 19
CDR3aa: CASSEAHLRLRGGTDTQYF
CDR3nt: TGTGCCAGCAGTGAAGCCCACCTTAGATTAAGGGGTGGCACAGATACGCAGTATTTT

v_gene: TRBV27
abundance: .
d_gene: TRBD2
j_gene: TRBJ2-5
len: 16
CDR3aa: CASRLLAGGPQETQYF
CDR3nt: TGTGCCAGCAGACTACTAGCGGGGGGTCCCCAAGAGACCCAGTACTTC

v_gene: TRBV27
abundance: .
d_gene: TRBD1
j_gene: TRBJ2-2
len: 13
CDR3aa: CASSPRGPGELFF
CDR3nt: TGTGCCAGCAGTCCAAGGGGGCCCGGGGAGCTGTTTTTT

v_gene: TRBV15
abundance: .
d_gene: .
j_gene: TRBJ2-7
len: 15
CDR3aa: CATSSNRAGLGEQYF
CDR3nt: TGTGCCACCAGCAGTAATCGAGCAGGGTTGGGCGAGCAGTACTTC

v_gene: TRBV12-3/TRBV12-4
abundance: .
d_gene: .
j_gene: TRBJ1-1
len: 13
CDR3aa: CASSNRENTEAFF
CDR3nt: TGTGCCAGCAGCAACAGGGAGAACACTGAAGCTTTCTTT

v_gene: TRBV5-1
abundance: .
d_gene: TRBD1
j_gene: TRBJ2-3
len: 16
CDR3aa: CASSGTGTGIRDTQYF
CDR3nt: TGCGCCAGCAGCGGAACCGGGACAGGGATCCGAGATACGCAGTATTTT

v_gene: TRBV11-2
abundance: .
d_gene: TRBD2
j_gene: TRBJ2-7
len: 18
CDR3aa: CASSSRFNSGGSSYEQYF
CDR3nt: TGTGCCAGCAGCTCCCGCTTCAATAGCGGGGGGTCCTCCTACGAGCAGTACTTC

v_gene: TRBV12-3/TRBV12-4
abundance: .
d_gene: TRBD1
j_gene: TRBJ1-5
len: 13
CDR3aa: CASSFTGDQPQHF
CDR3nt: TGTGCCAGCAGTTTTACAGGGGATCAGCCCCAGCATTTT

v_gene: TRBV7-2
abundance: .
d_gene: TRBD2
j_gene: TRBJ2-3
len: 16
CDR3aa: CASSLASGGATDTQYF
CDR3nt: TGTGCCAGCAGCTTAGCTAGCGGGGGGGCCACAGATACGCAGTATTTT

v_gene: TRBV2
abundance: .
d_gene: TRBD2
j_gene: TRBJ2-5
len: 16
CDR3aa: CASSGWKRGGQETQYF
CDR3nt: TGTGCCAGCAGTGGTTGGAAGCGGGGGGGACAAGAGACCCAGTACTTC